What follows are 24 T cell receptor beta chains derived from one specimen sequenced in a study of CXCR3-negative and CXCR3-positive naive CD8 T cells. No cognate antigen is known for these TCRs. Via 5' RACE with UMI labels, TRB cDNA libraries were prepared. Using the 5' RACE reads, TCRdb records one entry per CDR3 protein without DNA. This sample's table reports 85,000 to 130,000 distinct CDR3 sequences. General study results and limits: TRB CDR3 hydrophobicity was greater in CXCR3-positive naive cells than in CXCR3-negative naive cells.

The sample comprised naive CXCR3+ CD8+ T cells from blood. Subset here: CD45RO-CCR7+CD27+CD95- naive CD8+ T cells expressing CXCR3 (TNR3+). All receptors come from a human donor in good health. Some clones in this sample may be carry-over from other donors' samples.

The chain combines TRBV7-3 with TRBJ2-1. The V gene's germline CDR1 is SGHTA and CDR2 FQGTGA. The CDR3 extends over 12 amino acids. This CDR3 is CASSLDNNEQFF. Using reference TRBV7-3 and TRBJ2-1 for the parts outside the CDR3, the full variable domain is GAGVSQTPSNKVTEKGKYVELRCDPISGHTALYWYRQSLGQGPEFLIYFQGTGAADDSGLPNDRFFAVRPEGSVSTLKIQRTERGDSAVYLCASSLDNNEQFFGPGTRLTVL.

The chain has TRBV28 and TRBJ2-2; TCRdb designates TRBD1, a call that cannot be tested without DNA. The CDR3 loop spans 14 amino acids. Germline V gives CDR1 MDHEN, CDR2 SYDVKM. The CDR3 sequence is CASSFAGANGELFF.

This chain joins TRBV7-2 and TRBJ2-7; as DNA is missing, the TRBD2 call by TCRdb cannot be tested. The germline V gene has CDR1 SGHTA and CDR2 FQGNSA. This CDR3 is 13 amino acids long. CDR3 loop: CASSLVTPSEQYF.

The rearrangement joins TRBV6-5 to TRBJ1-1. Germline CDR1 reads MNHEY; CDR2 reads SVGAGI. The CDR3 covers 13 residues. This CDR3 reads CASSSLWRNEAFF.

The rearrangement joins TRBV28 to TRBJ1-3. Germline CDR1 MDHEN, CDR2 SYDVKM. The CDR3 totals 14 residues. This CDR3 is CASVGGDSGNTIYF.

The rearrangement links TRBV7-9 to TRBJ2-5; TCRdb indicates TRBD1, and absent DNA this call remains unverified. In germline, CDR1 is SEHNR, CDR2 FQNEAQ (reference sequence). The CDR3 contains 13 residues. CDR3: CASAPRGAETQYF.

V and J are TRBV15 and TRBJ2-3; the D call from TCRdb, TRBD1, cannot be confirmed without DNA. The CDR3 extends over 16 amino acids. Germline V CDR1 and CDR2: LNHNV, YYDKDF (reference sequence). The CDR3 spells CATSGVTGVGTDTQYF.

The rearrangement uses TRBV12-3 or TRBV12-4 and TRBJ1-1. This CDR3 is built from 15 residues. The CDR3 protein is CASRPYFESGTEAFF.

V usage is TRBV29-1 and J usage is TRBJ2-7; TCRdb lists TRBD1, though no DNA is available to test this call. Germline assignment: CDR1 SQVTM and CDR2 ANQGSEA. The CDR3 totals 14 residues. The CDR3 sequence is CSVEGQGVDYEQYF.

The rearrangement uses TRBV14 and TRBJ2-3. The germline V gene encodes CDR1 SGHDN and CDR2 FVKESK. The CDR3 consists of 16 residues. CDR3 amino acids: CASSLLQISSTDTQYF.

The CDR3: CASSERVRWATNEKLFF. The chain has TRBV6-1 and TRBJ1-4. Germline V lookup: CDR1 MNHNS, CDR2 SASEGT. This CDR3 region has 17 residues.

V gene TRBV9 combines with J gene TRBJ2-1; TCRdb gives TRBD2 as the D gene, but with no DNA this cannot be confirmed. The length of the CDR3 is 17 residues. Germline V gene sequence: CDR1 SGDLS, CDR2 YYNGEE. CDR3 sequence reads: CASSPRLAGGPYNEQFF.

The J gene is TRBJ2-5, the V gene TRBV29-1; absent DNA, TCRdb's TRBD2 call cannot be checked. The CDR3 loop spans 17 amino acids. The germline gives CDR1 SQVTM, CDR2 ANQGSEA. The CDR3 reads CSVEEGTSGRWGETQYF.

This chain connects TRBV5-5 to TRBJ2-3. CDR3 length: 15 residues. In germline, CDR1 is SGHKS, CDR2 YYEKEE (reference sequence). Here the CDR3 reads CASSMYINEDDTQYF.

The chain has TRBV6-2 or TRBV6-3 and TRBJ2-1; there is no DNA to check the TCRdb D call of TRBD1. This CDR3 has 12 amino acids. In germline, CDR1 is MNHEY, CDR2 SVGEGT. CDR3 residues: CASSYQGFWQFF.

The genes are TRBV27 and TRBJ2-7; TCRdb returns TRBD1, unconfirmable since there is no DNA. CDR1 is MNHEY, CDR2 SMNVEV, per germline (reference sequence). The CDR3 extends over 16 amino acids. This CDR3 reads CASRTRQDGLVHEQYF.

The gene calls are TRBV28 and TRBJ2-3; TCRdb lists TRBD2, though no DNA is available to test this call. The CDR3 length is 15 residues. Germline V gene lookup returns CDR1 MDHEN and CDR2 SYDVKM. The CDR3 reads CASRQPVLLLDTQYF.

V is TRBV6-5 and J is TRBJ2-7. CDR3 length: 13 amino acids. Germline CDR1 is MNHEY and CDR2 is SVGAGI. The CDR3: CASSYGGFYEQYF.

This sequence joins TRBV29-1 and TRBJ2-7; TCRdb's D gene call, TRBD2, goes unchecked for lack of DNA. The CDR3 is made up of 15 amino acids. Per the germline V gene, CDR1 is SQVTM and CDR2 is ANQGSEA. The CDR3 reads CSVEGLAGGSYEQYF.

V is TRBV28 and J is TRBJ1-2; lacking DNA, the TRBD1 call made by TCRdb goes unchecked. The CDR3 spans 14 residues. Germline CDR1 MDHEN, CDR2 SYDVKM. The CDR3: CASSLSRGHGGYTF.

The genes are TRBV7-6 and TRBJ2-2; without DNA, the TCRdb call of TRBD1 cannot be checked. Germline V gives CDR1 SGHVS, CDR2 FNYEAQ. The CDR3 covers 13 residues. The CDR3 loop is CASSIQGTGELFF.

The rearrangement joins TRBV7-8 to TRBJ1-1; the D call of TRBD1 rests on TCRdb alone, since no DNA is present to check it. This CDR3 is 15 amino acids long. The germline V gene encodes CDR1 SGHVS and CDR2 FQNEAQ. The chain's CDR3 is CASSLPARGDPEAFF.

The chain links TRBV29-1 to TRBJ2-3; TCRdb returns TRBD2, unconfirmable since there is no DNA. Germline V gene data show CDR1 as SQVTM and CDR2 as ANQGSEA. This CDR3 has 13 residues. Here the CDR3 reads CSVGGGAADTQYF.

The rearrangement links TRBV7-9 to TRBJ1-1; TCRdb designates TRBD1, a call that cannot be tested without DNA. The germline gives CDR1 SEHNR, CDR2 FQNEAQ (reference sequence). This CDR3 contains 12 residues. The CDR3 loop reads CASSWGKPEAFF.